These T cell receptor beta chains were read from a single sample in a study of shared clonotypes between healthy human individuals. Profiled with immunoSEQ multiplex PCR; TCRdb holds only in-frame clones, not every one. Here the sample spans roughly 1,100,000 clones, about 75% being singletons. The specimen sequenced was memory CD4+ T cells sorted from blood. Source of these receptors: a man aged 18 to 30 in good health. CDR3s include the opening cysteine and the closing phenylalanine or tryptophan. The D gene is left open where the match is weak. Rows may omit the clone size; those that give it use once, few, many or a size class.

CASSTGTGTSYTF	TGTGCCAGCAGCACTGGGACAGGGACGTCCTACACCTTC	13	once	TRBD1	TRBV5-5	TRBJ1-2
CASSQGAGANYGYTF	TGCGCCAGCAGCCAAGGTGCAGGCGCTAACTATGGCTACACCTTC	15	NA	NA	TRBV4-1	TRBJ1-2
CASSVGDRAGELFF	TGTGCCAGCAGCGTTGGAGACAGGGCCGGGGAGCTGTTTTTT	14	NA	TRBD1	TRBV9	TRBJ2-2
CASRFMNTEAFF	TGTGCCAGTCGGTTCATGAACACTGAAGCTTTCTTT	12	NA	NA	TRBV19	TRBJ1-1
CAWGMEQPQHF	TGTGCCTGGGGAATGGAACAGCCCCAGCATTTT	11	NA	NA	TRBV30	TRBJ1-5
CASSLRGGTNEQFF	TGTGCCAGCAGCTTAAGGGGCGGGACCAATGAGCAGTTCTTC	14	NA	NA	TRBV7-2	TRBJ2-1
CASLDRDNYGYTF	TGTGCCAGCTTGGACAGGGACAACTATGGCTACACCTTC	13	few	TRBD1	TRBV19	TRBJ1-2
CASSEGRRAYNEQFF	TGTGCCAGCAGTGAAGGAAGGAGAGCCTACAATGAGCAGTTCTTC	15	NA	NA	TRBV6-1	TRBJ2-1
CAWSVGLAGVVEQFF	TGTGCCTGGAGTGTAGGACTAGCGGGGGTAGTTGAGCAGTTCTTC	15	NA	TRBD2	TRBV30	TRBJ2-1
CASRISGQGAGEQYF	TGTGCCAGCAGGATCTCTGGACAGGGGGCTGGGGAGCAGTACTTC	15	NA	TRBD1	TRBV27	TRBJ2-7
CASSDQGNRNIQYF	TGTGCCAGCAGTGACCAGGGGAATAGGAACATTCAGTACTTC	14	NA	NA	TRBV28	TRBJ2-4
CASSVAFLAGDGTDTQYF	TGTGCCAGCAGCGTAGCGTTCCTAGCGGGCGATGGTACAGATACGCAGTATTTT	18	once	TRBD2	TRBV9	TRBJ2-3
CAISESGTAAYGYTF	TGTGCCATCAGTGAGTCAGGCACAGCAGCATATGGCTACACCTTC	15	NA	NA	TRBV10-3	TRBJ1-2
CASSLAQPSGRDTQYF	TGTGCCAGCAGCTTAGCTCAGCCTAGCGGGAGGGATACGCAGTATTTT	16	NA	TRBD2	TRBV7-2	TRBJ2-3
CASSPLTGGGAYF	TGTGCCAGCAGTCCCCTAACAGGGGGTGGGGCGTACTTC	13	NA	TRBD1	TRBV6-5	TRBJ2-7
CASSEEHTGELFF	TGTGCCAGCAGTGAGGAACACACCGGGGAGCTGTTTTTT	13	NA	NA	TRBV2	TRBJ2-2
CASSGRTGPNYNEQFF	TGTGCCAGCAGTGGCCGTACAGGGCCCAACTACAATGAGCAGTTCTTC	16	NA	NA	TRBV6-4	TRBJ2-1
CASSYADEQYF	TGTGCCAGCAGCTATGCGGACGAGCAGTACTTC	11	NA	NA	TRBV7-2	TRBJ2-7
CASSVFNEQFF	TGTGCCAGCAGCGTCTTCAATGAGCAGTTCTTC	11	NA	NA	TRBV5-6	TRBJ2-1
CASSTGLGEQFF	TGTGCCAGCAGTACCGGACTGGGGGAGCAGTTCTTC	12	NA	NA	TRBV6-5	TRBJ2-1
CASSLMFSGSGDTQYF	TGTGCCAGCAGCTTAATGTTTAGCGGGAGTGGGGATACGCAGTATTTT	16	NA	TRBD2	TRBV11-2	TRBJ2-3
CAWKEPPGKPKEETQYF	TGTGCCTGGAAAGAACCCCCAGGGAAACCAAAGGAAGAGACCCAGTACTTC	17	NA	NA	TRBV30	TRBJ2-5
CASSSGKGIFSTDTQYF	TGTGCCAGCAGCAGTGGTAAAGGGATCTTTAGCACAGATACGCAGTATTTT	17	NA	NA	TRBV2	TRBJ2-3
CASSPGGGIKGNTEAFF	TGTGCCAGCAGCCCCGGGGGAGGGATCAAGGGGAACACTGAAGCTTTCTTT	17	NA	NA	TRBV7-8	TRBJ1-1
CASSPRTGENQPQHF	TGTGCCAGCTCCCCTCGGACAGGGGAGAATCAGCCCCAGCATTTT	15	NA	TRBD1	TRBV18	TRBJ1-5
CASSTNPGQGIREQYF	TGTGCCAGCAGCACAAACCCGGGACAGGGGATACGGGAGCAGTACTTC	16	once	TRBD1	TRBV9	TRBJ2-5
CASSYSFPGAEKLFF	TGTGCCAGCAGTTACTCGTTTCCAGGGGCAGAAAAACTGTTTTTT	15	NA	NA	TRBV6-5	TRBJ1-4
CASSATSGSHREQYF	TGTGCCAGCAGCGCCACTAGCGGGAGTCATCGGGAGCAGTACTTC	15	NA	TRBD2	TRBV5-4	TRBJ2-7
CASSLAAGRNEQFF	TGCGCCAGCAGCTTGGCGGCAGGGAGAAATGAGCAGTTCTTC	14	NA	NA	TRBV5-1	TRBJ2-1
CSVGGRVEQYF	TGCAGTGTTGGGGGAAGGGTCGAGCAGTACTTC	11	NA	NA	TRBV20-1	TRBJ2-7
CASSELAGVNTDTQYF	TGTGCCAGCAGTGAACTAGCGGGGGTAAACACAGATACGCAGTATTTT	16	NA	TRBD2	TRBV6-1	TRBJ2-3
CASRGPTYNSPLHF	TGTGCCAGCAGAGGGCCGACTTATAATTCACCCCTCCACTTT	14	NA	NA	TRBV28	TRBJ1-6
CASSPTSGSYNEQFF	TGTGCCAGCAGCCCGACTAGCGGATCCTACAATGAGCAGTTCTTC	15	NA	TRBD2	TRBV5-4	TRBJ2-1
CASSLERSSYNEQFF	TGTGCCAGCAGCTTGGAACGCAGCTCCTACAATGAGCAGTTCTTC	15	NA	NA	TRBV7-3	TRBJ2-1
CASSHWPPGQQETQYF	TGTGCCAGCAGCCACTGGCCGCCGGGACAGCAAGAGACCCAGTACTTC	16	few	TRBD1	TRBV27	TRBJ2-5